This T cell receptor beta chain was sequenced for a study of blood T cell repertoires in COVID-19. Across the study: Samples of COVID-19 (acute and convalescent) were obtained from the United States, Italy and Spain. In each case, the material was cDNA or gDNA derived from T cells, B-cell-depleted T cells, or PBMCs.

The Seattle patients, enrolled during active infection, were followed longitudinally. CDR3 length: 15 residues. Germline V gives CDR1 SNHLY, CDR2 FYNNEI. Germline trimming cut 6 bases from V and 2 bases from J; bases unmatched to any gene: 7. TCRdb's copy holds only in-frame clones and misses some; the assay was immunoSEQ multiplex PCR. The sample has approximately 350,000 clones, roughly 90% seen once. The genes are TRBV2 and TRBJ1-3, with 7 nucleotides matching TRBD1. The sample comprised peripheral blood. This clonotype was sampled from a woman aged 65 to 85 with COVID-19, enrolled during active disease. CDR3 protein: CASRPDRPTGNTIYF. CDR3 in DNA: TGTGCCAGCAGACCGGACAGGCCAACTGGAAACACCATATATTTT.